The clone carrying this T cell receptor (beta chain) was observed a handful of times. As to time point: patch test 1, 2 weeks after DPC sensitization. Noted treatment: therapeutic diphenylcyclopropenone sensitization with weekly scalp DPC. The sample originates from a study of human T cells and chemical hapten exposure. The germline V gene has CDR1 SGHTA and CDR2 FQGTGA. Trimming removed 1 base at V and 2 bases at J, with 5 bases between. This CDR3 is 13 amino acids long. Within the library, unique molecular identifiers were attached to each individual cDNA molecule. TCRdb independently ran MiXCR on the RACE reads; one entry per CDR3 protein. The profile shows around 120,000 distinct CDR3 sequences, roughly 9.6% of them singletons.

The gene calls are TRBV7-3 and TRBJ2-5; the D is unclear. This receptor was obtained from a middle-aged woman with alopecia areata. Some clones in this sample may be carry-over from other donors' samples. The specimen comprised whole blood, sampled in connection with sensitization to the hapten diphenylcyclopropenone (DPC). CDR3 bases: TGTGCCAGCAGCTTAATACAACAAGAGACCCAGTACTTC. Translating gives CASSLIQQETQYF.